The sequence of this T cell receptor (beta chain) was determined in a study of neurological immune-mediated disorders. The CDR3 covers 16 residues. V shed 5 bases and J 0 bases; nucleotides not matched to a gene: 9. The germline V gene encodes CDR1 SGHTA and CDR2 FQGNSA. Whole-study results and caveats: Private repertoires in all groups were suggested by the finding that expanded clones across subjects shared no CDR3 amino acid sequences.

By 5'RACE with 10-nucleotide random UMIs, the cDNA was made. Every sequencing run gave over 200 million TCR-beta sequences, taken from 15-18 subjects. TCRdb reanalysed the 5' RACE reads using MiXCR and keeps one entry per CDR3 protein. This sample has 50,000 or so distinct CDR3 sequences, with 20% to 30% found just once. From 2 million PBMCs stored at -80 C, the unsorted libraries were generated. This clonotype was seen many times. Its antigen remains unidentified. Sequencing was carried out using PBMCs. The V gene is TRBV7-2, the J gene TRBJ2-7; 8 nucleotides agree with TRBD2. The TCR was taken from a woman in her seventies in good health. This CDR3 reads CASSPGVAGPSYEQYF. The CDR3 region has the DNA TGTGCCAGCAGCCCCGGGGTAGCGGGACCCTCCTACGAGCAGTACTTC.